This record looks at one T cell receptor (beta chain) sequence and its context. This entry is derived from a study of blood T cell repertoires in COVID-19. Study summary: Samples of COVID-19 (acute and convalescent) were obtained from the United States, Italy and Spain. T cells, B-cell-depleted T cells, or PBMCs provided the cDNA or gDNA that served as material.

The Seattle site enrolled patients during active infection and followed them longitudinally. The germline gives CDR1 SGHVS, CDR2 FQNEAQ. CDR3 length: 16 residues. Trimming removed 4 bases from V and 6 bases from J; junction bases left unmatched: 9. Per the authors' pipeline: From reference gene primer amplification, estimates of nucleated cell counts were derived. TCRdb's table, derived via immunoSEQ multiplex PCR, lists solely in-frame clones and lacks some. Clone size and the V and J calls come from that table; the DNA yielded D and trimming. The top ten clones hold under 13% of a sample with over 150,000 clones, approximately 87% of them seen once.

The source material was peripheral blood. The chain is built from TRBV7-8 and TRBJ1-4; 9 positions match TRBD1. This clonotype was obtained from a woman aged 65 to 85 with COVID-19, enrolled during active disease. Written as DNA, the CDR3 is TGTGCCAGCAGCTCCGGGGGGACAGGGTCATATGAAAAACTGTTTTTT. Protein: CASSSGGTGSYEKLFF.